This T cell receptor beta chain stems from a study of shared clonotypes between healthy human individuals. TCRdb keeps only in-frame clones here, not all; method: immunoSEQ multiplex PCR. The sample carries roughly 450,000 clones, 75% to 85% recorded once. The CDR3 is 15 residues long. Trimming shortened V by 4 bases and J by 2 bases, and 14 bases separated the two germline ends. Germline V CDR1 and CDR2: MGHRA, YSYEKL. The origin of this receptor is a woman aged 40 to 50 in good health. Some clones in this sample may be carry-over from other donors' samples. The material sequenced was PBMCs. The rearrangement uses TRBV4-1 and TRBJ2-5; perhaps TRBD1 as D (6 bases). The CDR3 here is CASSRQDSAQETQYF. The DNA for the CDR3 is TGCGCCAGCAGCCGCCAGGACAGTGCACAAGAGACCCAGTACTTC.